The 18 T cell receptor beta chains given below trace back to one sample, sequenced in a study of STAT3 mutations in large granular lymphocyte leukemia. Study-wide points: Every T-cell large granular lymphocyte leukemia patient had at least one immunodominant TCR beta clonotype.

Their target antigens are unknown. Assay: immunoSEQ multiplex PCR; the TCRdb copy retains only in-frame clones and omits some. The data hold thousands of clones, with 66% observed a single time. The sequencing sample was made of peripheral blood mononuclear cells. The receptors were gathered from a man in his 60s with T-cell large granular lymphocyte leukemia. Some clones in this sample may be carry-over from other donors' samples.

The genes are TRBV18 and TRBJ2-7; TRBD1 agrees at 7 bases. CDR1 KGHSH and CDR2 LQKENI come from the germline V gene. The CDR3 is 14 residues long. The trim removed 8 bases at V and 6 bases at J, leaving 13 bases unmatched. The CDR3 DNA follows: TGTGCCAGCAGACCAATTGGGACAGTAGGCGAGCAGTACTTC. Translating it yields CASRPIGTVGEQYF.

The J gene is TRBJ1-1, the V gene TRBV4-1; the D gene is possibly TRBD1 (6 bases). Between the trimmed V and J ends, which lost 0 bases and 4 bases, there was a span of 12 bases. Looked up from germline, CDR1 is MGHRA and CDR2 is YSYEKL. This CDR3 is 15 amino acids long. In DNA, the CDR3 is TGCGCCAGCAGCCAAGATTCGGGGGCAACCACTGAAGCTTTCTTT. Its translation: CASSQDSGATTEAFF.

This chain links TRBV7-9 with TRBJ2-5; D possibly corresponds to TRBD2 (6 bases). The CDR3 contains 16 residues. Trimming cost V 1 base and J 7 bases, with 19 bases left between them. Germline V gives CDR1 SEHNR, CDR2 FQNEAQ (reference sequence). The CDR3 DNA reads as TGTGCCAGCAGCTTAGGAGCCAGCGGGCCCCCGGGGACCCAGTACTTC. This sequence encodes CASSLGASGPPGTQYF.

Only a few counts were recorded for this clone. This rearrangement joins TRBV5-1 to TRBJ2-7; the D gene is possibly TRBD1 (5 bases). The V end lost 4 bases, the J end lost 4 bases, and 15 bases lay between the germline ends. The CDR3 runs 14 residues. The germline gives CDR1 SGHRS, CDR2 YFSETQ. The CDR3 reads CASSPAQGSYEQYV. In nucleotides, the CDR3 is TGCGCCAGCAGCCCAGCTCAGGGCTCATACGAGCAGTACGTC.

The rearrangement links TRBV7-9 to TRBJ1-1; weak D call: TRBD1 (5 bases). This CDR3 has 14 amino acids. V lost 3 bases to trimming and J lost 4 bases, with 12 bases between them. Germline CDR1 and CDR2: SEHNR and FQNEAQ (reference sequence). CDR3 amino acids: CASSFGTGFTEAFF. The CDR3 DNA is TGTGCCAGCAGCTTCGGTACAGGCTTCACTGAAGCTTTCTTT. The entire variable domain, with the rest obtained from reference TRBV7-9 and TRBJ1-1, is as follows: DTGVSQNPRHKITKRGQNVTFRCDPISEHNRLYWYRQTLGQGPEFLTYFQNEAQLEKSRLLSDRFSAERPKGSFSTLEIQRTEQGDSAMYLCASSFGTGFTEAFFGQGTRLTVV.

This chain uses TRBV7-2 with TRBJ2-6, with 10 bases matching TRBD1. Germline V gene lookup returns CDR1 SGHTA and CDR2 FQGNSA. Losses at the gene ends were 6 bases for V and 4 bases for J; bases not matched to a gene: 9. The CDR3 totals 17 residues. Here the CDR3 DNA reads TGTGCCAGCAGAACCGGGACAGGGGTATCCGGGGCCAACGTCCTGACTTTC. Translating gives CASRTGTGVSGANVLTF.

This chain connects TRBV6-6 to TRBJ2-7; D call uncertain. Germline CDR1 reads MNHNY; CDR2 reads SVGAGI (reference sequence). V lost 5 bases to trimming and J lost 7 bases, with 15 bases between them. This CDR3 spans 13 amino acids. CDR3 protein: CASSNPPGREQYF. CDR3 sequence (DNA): TGTGCCAGCAGTAACCCCCCGGGCCGGGAGCAGTACTTC.

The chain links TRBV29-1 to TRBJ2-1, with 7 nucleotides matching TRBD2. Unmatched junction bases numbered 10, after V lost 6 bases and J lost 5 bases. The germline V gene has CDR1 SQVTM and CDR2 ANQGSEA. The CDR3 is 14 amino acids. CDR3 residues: CSVGAGTTHNEQFF. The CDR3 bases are TGCAGCGTAGGAGCCGGGACTACCCACAATGAGCAGTTCTTC.

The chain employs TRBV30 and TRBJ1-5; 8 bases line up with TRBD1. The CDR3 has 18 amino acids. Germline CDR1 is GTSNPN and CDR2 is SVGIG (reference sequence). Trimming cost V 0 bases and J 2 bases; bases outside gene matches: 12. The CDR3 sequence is CAWSVTLQGARGNQPQHF. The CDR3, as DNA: TGTGCCTGGAGTGTTACCCTTCAGGGGGCGCGAGGCAATCAGCCCCAGCATTTT. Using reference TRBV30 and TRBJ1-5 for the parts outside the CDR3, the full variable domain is SQTIHQWPATLVQPVGSPLSLECTVEGTSNPNLYWYRQAAGRGLQLLFYSVGIGQISSEVPQNLSASRPQDRQFILSSKKLLLSDSGFYLCAWSVTLQGARGNQPQHFGDGTRLSIL.

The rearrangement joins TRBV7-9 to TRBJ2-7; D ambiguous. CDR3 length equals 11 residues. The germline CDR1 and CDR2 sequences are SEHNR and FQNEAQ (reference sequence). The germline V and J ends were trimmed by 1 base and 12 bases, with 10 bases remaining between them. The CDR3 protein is CASSLGVDRYF. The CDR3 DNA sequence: TGTGCCAGCAGCTTAGGCGTTGACCGGTACTTC. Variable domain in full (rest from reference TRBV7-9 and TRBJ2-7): DTGVSQNPRHKITKRGQNVTFRCDPISEHNRLYWYRQTLGQGPEFLTYFQNEAQLEKSRLLSDRFSAERPKGSFSTLEIQRTEQGDSAMYLCASSLGVDRYFGPGTRLTVT.

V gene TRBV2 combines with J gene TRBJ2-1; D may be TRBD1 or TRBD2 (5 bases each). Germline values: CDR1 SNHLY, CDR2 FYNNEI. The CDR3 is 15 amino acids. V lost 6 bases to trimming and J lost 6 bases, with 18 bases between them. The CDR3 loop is CASRSGQGIINEQFF. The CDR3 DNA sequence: TGTGCCAGCAGGAGCGGTCAGGGAATTATCAATGAGCAGTTCTTC.

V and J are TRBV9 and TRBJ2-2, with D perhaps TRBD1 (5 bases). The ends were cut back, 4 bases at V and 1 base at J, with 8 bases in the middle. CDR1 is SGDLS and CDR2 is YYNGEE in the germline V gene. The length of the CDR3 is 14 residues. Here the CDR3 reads CASSSTGNTGELFF. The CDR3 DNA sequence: TGTGCCAGCAGCTCCACAGGGAACACCGGGGAGCTGTTTTTT.

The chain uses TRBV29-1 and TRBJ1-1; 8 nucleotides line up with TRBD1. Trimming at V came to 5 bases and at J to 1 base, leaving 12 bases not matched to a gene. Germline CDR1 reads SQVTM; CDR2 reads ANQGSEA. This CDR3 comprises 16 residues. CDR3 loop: CSVTPSTGAWNTEAFF. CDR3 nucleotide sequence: TGCAGCGTTACCCCCTCGACAGGGGCGTGGAACACTGAAGCTTTCTTT.

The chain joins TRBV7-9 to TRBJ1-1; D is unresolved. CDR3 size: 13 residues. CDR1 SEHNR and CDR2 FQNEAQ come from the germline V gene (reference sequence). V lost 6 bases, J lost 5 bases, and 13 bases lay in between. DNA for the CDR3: TGTGCCAGCAGGGTTGAGGGAAGTACTGAAGCTTTCTTT. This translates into CASRVEGSTEAFF.

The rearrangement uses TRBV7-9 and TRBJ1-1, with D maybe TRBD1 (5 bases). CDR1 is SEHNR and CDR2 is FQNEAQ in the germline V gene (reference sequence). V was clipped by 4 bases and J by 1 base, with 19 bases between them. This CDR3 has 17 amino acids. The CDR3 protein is CASSSSPGQGPNTEAFF. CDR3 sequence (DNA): TGTGCCAGCAGCTCCTCACCCGGACAAGGGCCGAACACTGAAGCTTTCTTT.

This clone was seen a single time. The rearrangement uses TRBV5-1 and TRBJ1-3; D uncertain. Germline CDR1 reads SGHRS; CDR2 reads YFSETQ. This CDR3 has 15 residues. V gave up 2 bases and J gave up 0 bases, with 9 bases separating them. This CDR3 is CASSFDPSSGNTIYF. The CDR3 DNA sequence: TGCGCCAGCAGCTTCGACCCGAGCTCTGGAAACACCATATATTTT.

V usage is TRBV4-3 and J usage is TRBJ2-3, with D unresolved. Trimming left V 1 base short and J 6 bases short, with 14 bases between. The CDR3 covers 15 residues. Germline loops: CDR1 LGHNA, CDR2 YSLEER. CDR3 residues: CASSQAPRAADTQYF. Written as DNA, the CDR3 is TGCGCCAGCAGCCAAGCACCTCGTGCAGCTGATACGCAGTATTTT.

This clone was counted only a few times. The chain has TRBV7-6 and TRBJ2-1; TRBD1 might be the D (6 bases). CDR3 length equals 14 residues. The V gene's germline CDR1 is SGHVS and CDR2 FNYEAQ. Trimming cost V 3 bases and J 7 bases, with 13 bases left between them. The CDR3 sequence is CASSLRGTPNEQFF. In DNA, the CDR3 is TGTGCCAGCAGCTTGAGGGGGACACCTAATGAGCAGTTCTTC.